The 13 T cell receptor beta chains below were found in one sample sequenced in a study of cytomegalovirus exposure and HLA in healthy donors (TCRdb year 2017). Libraries came from the immunoSEQ multiplex PCR assay. A mixture of 60 forward primers for TCR Vbeta segments and 13 reverse primers for TCR Jbeta segments was used in the multiplex PCR. Entries here come from immuneACCESS through TCRdb and include only in-frame sequences with V and J called. Some clones fail to appear in such tables; in the studies checked, an unresolved V gene covers under half of the shortfall, and the cause of the remainder is unknown. This sample lists some 130,000 clones; around 83% were detected once. The top ten constitute around 1.3% of the sample. Source material: PBMCs. These receptors were obtained from a male donor in good health and CMV-seropositive.

The chain recombines TRBV18 with TRBJ2-1; 15 nucleotides align to TRBD2. This CDR3 is 16 amino acids long. The trim removed 5 bases at V and 7 bases at J, leaving 6 bases unmatched. Germline assignment: CDR1 KGHSH and CDR2 LQKENI. This chain's CDR3 is CASSAGLAGGLNEQFF. The CDR3 DNA reads as TGTGCCAGCTCAGCCGGACTAGCGGGGGGGTTGAATGAGCAGTTCTTC.

Written as DNA, the CDR3 is TGTGCCATCAGTGAGTCGAGGAGCGGTGGGAAAAAAGATGAGCAGTTCTTC. Amino acids: CAISESRSGGKKDEQFF. This chain connects TRBV10-3 to TRBJ2-1; D is possibly TRBD2 (5 bases). This CDR3 has 17 residues. The V gene's germline CDR1 is ENHRY and CDR2 SYGVKD. V was shortened by 0 bases and J by 8 bases, with 20 bases between the two germline ends.

This clone appeared a few times. This chain connects TRBV4-3 to TRBJ1-5; 7 nucleotides agree with TRBD1. The V gene end was trimmed by 4 bases and the J gene end by 2 bases; junction bases not matched to a gene: 5. The CDR3 has 15 amino acids. Germline V gene sequence: CDR1 LGHNA, CDR2 YSLEER. CDR3 DNA: TGCGCCAGCAGCCTTTGGACAGGAGGCAATCAGCCCCAGCATTTT. Translation: CASSLWTGGNQPQHF.

V is TRBV7-6 and J is TRBJ2-7; 8 bases align to TRBD1. J gave up 7 bases and V 3 bases, and 8 bases lay outside the gene matches. The CDR3 consists of 14 residues. Looked up from germline, CDR1 is SGHVS and CDR2 is FNYEAQ. CDR3 sequence reads: CASSLTGDGGEQYF. The CDR3 region has the DNA TGTGCCAGCAGCTTGACAGGGGACGGCGGGGAGCAGTACTTC.

The chain employs TRBV27 and TRBJ2-1; 7 nucleotides agree with TRBD1. This CDR3 spans 16 amino acids. The V gene end was trimmed by 0 bases and the J gene end by 8 bases; junction bases not matched to a gene: 10. Germline CDR1 reads MNHEY; CDR2 reads SMNVEV (reference sequence). Here the CDR3 DNA reads TGTGCCAGCAGTTTATCCCCGACAGGGAATATGGATGAGCAGTTCTTC. It translates to CASSLSPTGNMDEQFF.

Here the CDR3 DNA reads TGTGCCAGAAGCTTGGAGGGACAGACCAGAACCTACGAGCAGTACTTC. Translating it yields CARSLEGQTRTYEQYF. The chain links TRBV5-3 to TRBJ2-7; TRBD1 matches 7 bases. TRBV5-3 belongs to the ORF category, with a function that is uncertain. V lost 0 bases and J lost 2; bases outside the gene matches: 8. This CDR3 spans 16 amino acids.

About this clone: A read error may explain this, as a much larger clone is one base away. This chain joins TRBV4-3 and TRBJ2-6; a possible D gene is TRBD1 (6 bases). Germline V lookup: CDR1 LGHNA, CDR2 YSLEER. CDR3 length: 16 amino acids. The CDR3 coding sequence is TGCGCCAGCAGCCAAGAGGGGGCCTCTGGGGCCAACGTCCTGCCTTTC. This gives the protein CASSQEGASGANVLPF.

On this clone itself: The junction does not match germline at one end; this may be a read error. CDR3: CSSSLEGTEAFF. The CDR3 DNA sequence: TGTTCCAGCAGCCTTGAGGGTACTGAAGCTTTCTTT. The chain combines TRBV7-9 with TRBJ1-1; D unclear. Germline-derived CDR1 and CDR2 are SEHNR and FQNEAQ (reference sequence). CDR3 length equals 12 residues.

V and J are TRBV27 and TRBJ1-2; 9 bases line up with TRBD1. The J segment lost 2 bases and the V segment lost 10 bases, leaving 5 bases of the junction unmatched. The CDR3 covers 13 residues. Germline assignment: CDR1 MNHEY and CDR2 SMNVEV (reference sequence). The CDR3, as DNA: TGTGCCACCTGGACAGGGGCCAACTATGGCTACACCTTC. Protein: CATWTGANYGYTF.

The chain is built from TRBV6-5 and TRBJ2-7; D uncertain. Per the germline V gene, CDR1 is MNHEY and CDR2 is SVGAGI. The CDR3 runs to 15 residues. The V end lost 2 bases, the J end lost 2 bases, and 13 bases lay between the germline ends. This CDR3 reads CASSYSLTKPYEQYF. The CDR3 coding sequence is TGTGCCAGCAGTTACAGCCTTACTAAACCCTACGAGCAGTACTTC.

The chain carries TRBV9 and TRBJ1-2, with D unresolved. This CDR3 comprises 15 residues. Germline V gene lookup returns CDR1 SGDLS and CDR2 YYNGEE. V was clipped by 5 bases and J by 6 bases, with 20 bases between them. In nucleotides, the CDR3 is TGTGCCAGCAGTATTTCCAACACCGGGTTTGATGGCTACACCTTC. Amino acid sequence: CASSISNTGFDGYTF. The whole variable domain, remainder taken from reference TRBV9 and TRBJ1-2, is DSGVTQTPKHLITATGQRVTLRCSPRSGDLSVYWYQQSLDQGLQFLIQYYNGEERAKGNILERFSAQQFPDLHSELNLSSLELGDSALYFCASSISNTGFDGYTFGSGTRLTVV.

The chain recombines TRBV5-4 with TRBJ2-3, with TRBD2 matching 14 bases. Germline values: CDR1 SGHNT, CDR2 YYREEE (reference sequence). The CDR3 has 18 residues. J lost 0 bases, V lost 0 bases, and 3 bases had no gene match. The CDR3: CASSLGLAGGPSTDTQYF. In DNA form, the CDR3 reads TGTGCCAGCAGCTTGGGACTAGCGGGAGGGCCGAGCACAGATACGCAGTATTTT.

The rearrangement uses TRBV15 and TRBJ2-7; 9 bases match TRBD1. Losses at the gene ends were 0 bases for V and 6 bases for J; bases not matched to a gene: 9. The V gene's germline CDR1 is LNHNV and CDR2 YYDKDF (reference sequence). This CDR3 spans 16 amino acids. CDR3 in amino acids: CATSRDGGDRELEQYF. Here the CDR3 DNA reads TGTGCCACCAGCAGAGATGGGGGGGACAGGGAACTCGAGCAGTACTTC.